Following are 5 T cell receptor beta chains from one sample sequenced in a study of OX40 agonist ivuxolimab in advanced cancers. Assay: immunoSEQ multiplex PCR; the TCRdb copy retains only in-frame clones and omits some. Of approximately 77,000 clones listed, around 92% are singletons. The source material was CD4+ or CD8+ T cells sorted from blood, sampled in a trial of the OX40 agonist ivuxolimab. These receptors were collected from an adult with an advanced solid tumor such as melanoma, head and neck, liver or kidney cancer.

V gene TRBV9 combines with J gene TRBJ1-1; D is unclear. This CDR3 has 12 residues. Germline CDR1 SGDLS, CDR2 YYNGEE. V was pared by 0 bases and J by 6 bases, with 6 bases between. CDR3 nucleotide sequence: TGTGCCAGCAGCGTAGATGGCTCTGAAGCTTTCTTT. This translates into CASSVDGSEAFF.

The genes are TRBV6-6 and TRBJ2-1; D possibly corresponds to TRBD2 (7 bases). Trimming cost V 6 bases and J 6 bases, with 15 bases left between them. CDR3 size: 14 residues. Germline V gene data show CDR1 as MNHNY and CDR2 as SVGAGI (reference sequence). The CDR3 here is CASSPAGASNEQFF. Written as DNA, the CDR3 is TGTGCCAGCAGCCCGGCGGGGGCGTCCAATGAGCAGTTCTTC.

CDR3 residues: CASSQDGVGSTEAFF. For the CDR3, the DNA is TGCGCCAGCAGCCAAGACGGGGTGGGGAGCACTGAAGCTTTCTTT. V gene TRBV4-3 combines with J gene TRBJ1-1; D call uncertain. This CDR3 is 15 amino acids long. V was cut by 0 bases and J by 4 bases, with 12 bases left in between. Germline CDR1 and CDR2: LGHNA and YSLEER.

The sample holds a few counts of this clone. Other DNA sequences in the same sample also yield this CDR3. The chain couples TRBV7-6 to TRBJ2-2; D gene uncertain. This CDR3 contains 14 residues. Germline V gene sequence: CDR1 SGHVS, CDR2 FNYEAQ. The V end lost 5 bases, the J end lost 1 base, and 8 bases lay between the germline ends. The CDR3 sequence: CASSPTGNTGELFF. As DNA, the CDR3 is TGTGCCAGCAGCCCGACTGGGAACACCGGGGAGCTGTTTTTT.

CDR3 loop: CASSPEDRRDQPQHF. In DNA form, the CDR3 reads TGTGCCAGCAGCCCAGAGGACAGACGGGATCAGCCCCAGCATTTT. The V call is TRBV7-2, the J call TRBJ1-5, with D perhaps matching TRBD1 (6 bases). The CDR3 runs 15 residues. Germline-derived CDR1 and CDR2 are SGHTA and FQGNSA. Trimming pared 5 bases from V and 5 bases from J, leaving 16 bases between.